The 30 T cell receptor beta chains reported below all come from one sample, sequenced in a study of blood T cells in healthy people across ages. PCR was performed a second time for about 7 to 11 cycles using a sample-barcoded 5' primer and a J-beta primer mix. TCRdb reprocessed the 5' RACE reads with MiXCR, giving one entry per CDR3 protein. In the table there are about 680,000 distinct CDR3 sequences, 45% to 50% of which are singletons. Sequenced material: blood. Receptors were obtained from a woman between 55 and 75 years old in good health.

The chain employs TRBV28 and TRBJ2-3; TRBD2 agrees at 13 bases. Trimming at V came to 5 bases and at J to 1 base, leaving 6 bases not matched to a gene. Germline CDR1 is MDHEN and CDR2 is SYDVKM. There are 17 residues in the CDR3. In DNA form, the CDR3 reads TGTGCCAGCAGTGTCACTAGCGGGAGGGCCGGCACAGATACGCAGTATTTT. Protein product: CASSVTSGRAGTDTQYF.

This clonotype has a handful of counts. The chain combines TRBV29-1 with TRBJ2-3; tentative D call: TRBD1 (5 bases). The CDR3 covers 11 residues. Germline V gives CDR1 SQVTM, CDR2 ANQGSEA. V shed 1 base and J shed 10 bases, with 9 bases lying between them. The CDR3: CSVEVQGPQYF. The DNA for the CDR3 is TGCAGCGTTGAAGTGCAGGGTCCGCAGTATTTT.

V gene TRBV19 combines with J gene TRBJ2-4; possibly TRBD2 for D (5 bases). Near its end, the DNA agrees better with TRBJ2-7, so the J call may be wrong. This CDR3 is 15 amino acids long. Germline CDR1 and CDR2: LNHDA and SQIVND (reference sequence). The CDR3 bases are TGTGCCAGTAGTATAATAGCGACTGAACTCTGCGAGCAGTACTTC. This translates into CASSIIATELCEQYF.

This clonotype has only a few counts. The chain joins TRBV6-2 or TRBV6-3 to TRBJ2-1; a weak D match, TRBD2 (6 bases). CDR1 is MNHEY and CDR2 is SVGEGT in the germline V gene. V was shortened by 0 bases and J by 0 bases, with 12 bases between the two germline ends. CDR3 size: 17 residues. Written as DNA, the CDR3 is TGTGCCAGCAGTTACTCCATAGCGGCTCCCTCCTACAATGAGCAGTTCTTC. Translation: CASSYSIAAPSYNEQFF.

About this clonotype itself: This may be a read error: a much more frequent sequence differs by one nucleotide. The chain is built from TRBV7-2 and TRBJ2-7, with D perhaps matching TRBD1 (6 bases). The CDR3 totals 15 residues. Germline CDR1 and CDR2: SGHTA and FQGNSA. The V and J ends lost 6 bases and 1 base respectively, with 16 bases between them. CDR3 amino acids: CASSISWGQSYEQYF. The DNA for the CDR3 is TGTGCCAGCAGTATTTCGTGGGGGCAATCCTACGAGCAGTACTTC.

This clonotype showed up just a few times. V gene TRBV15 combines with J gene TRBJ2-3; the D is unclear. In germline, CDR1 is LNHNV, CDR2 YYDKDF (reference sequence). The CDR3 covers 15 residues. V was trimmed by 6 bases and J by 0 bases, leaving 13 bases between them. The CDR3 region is CATRSRAASTDTQYF. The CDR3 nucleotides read TGTGCCACCAGAAGTCGGGCGGCTAGCACAGATACGCAGTATTTT.

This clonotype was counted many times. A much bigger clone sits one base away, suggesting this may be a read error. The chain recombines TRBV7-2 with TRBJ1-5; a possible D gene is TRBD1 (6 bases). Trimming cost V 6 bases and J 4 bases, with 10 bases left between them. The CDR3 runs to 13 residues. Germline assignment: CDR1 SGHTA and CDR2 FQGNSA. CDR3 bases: TGTGCCAGCAGTTGTGGACAGAATCAGCCCCAGCATTTT. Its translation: CASSCGQNQPQHF. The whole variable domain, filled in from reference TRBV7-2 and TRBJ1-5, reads GAGVSQSPSNKVTEKGKDVELRCDPISGHTALYWYRQSLGQGLEFLIYFQGNSAPDKSGLPSDRFSAERTGGSVSTLTIQRTQQEDSAVYLCASSCGQNQPQHFGDGTRLSIL.

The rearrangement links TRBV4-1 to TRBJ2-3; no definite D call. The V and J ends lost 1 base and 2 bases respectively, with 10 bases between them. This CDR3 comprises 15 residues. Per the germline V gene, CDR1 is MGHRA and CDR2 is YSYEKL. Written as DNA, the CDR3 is TGCGCCAGCAGCCAAGCGAGGCAAATCACAGATACGCAGTATTTT. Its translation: CASSQARQITDTQYF.

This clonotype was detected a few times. This CDR3 is CASSPHEGRGTYEQYF. CDR3 bases: TGTGCCAGCAGTCCCCATGAAGGACGGGGAACCTACGAGCAGTACTTC. V gene TRBV28 combines with J gene TRBJ2-4, with D perhaps matching TRBD2 (5 bases). The J call is in doubt because the DNA end fits TRBJ2-7 better. Per germline, CDR1 MDHEN and CDR2 SYDVKM. There are 16 residues in the CDR3.

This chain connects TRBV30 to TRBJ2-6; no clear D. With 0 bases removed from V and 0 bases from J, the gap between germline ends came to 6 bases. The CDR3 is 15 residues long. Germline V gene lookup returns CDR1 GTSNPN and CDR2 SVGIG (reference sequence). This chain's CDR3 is CAWSVWTSGANVLTF. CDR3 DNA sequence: TGTGCCTGGAGTGTATGGACCTCTGGGGCCAACGTCCTGACTTTC.

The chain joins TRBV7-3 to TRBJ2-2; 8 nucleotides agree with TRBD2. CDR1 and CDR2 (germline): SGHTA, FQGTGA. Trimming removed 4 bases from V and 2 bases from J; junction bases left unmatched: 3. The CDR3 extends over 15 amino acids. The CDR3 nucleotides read TGTGCCAGCAGCTCGGGACTAGGCAACACCGGGGAGCTGTTTTTT. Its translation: CASSSGLGNTGELFF.

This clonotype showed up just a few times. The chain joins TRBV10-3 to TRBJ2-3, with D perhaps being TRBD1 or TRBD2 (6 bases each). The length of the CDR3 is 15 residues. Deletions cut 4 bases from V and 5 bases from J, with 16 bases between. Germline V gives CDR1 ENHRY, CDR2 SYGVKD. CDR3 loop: CAISAPNGGIDTQYF. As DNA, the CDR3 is TGTGCCATCAGTGCACCAAACGGGGGCATAGATACGCAGTATTTT.

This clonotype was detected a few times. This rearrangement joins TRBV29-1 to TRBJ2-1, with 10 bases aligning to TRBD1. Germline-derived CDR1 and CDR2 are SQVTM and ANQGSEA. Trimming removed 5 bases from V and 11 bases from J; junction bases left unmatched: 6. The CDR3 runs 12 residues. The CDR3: CSVRDRGNQQFF. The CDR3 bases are TGCAGCGTTAGGGACAGGGGTAATCAGCAGTTCTTC.

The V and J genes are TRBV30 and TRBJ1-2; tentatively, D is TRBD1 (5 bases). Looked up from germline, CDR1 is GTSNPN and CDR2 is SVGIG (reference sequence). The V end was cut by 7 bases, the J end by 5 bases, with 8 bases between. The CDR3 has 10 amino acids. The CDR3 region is CASGPYGYTF. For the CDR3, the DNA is TGTGCCTCGGGGCCATATGGCTACACCTTC.

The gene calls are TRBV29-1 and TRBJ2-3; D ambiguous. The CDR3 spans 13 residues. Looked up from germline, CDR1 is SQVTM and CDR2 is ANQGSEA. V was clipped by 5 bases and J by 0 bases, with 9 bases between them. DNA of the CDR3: TGCAGCGTTTCCAGCGACAGCACAGATACGCAGTATTTT. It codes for CSVSSDSTDTQYF.

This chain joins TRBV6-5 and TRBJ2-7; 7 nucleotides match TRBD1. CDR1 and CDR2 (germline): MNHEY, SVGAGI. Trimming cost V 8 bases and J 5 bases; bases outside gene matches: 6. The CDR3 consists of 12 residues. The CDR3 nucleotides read TGTGCCAGCCGACAAGGGGGCGACGAGCAGTACTTC. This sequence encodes CASRQGGDEQYF.

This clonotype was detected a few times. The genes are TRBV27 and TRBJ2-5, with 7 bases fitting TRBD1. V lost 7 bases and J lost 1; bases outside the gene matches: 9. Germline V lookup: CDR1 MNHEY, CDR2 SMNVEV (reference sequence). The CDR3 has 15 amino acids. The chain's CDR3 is CASTPLAGGQETQYF. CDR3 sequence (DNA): TGTGCCAGCACCCCCTTGGCAGGGGGCCAAGAGACCCAGTACTTC.

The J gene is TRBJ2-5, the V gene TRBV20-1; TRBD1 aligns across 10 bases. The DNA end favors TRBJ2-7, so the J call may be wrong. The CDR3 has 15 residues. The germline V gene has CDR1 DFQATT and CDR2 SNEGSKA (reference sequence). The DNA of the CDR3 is TGCAGTGCTAGAGATGCGGGACAGGGGACCTACGAGCAGTACTTC. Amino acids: CSARDAGQGTYEQYF.

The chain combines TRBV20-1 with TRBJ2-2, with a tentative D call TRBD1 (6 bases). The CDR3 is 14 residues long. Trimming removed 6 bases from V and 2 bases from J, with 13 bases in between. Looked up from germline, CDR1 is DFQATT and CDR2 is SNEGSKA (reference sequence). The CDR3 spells CSAKGGGNTGELFF. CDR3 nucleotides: TGCAGTGCGAAAGGGGGTGGAAACACCGGGGAGCTGTTTTTT.

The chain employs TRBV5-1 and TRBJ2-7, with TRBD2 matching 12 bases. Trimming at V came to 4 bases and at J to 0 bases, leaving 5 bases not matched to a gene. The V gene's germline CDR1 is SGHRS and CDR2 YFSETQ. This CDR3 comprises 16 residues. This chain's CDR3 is CASSAQTSGSSYEQYF. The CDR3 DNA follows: TGCGCCAGCAGCGCCCAGACTAGCGGGAGCTCCTACGAGCAGTACTTC. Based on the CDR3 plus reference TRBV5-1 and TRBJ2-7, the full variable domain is KAGVTQTPRYLIKTRGQQVTLSCSPISGHRSVSWYQQTPGQGLQFLFEYFSETQRNKGNFPGRFSGRQFSNSRSEMNVSTLELGDSALYLCASSAQTSGSSYEQYFGPGTRLTVT.

As DNA, the CDR3 is TGTGCCAGCAGCCGACACCTAGCGGGAGCGGGCGGTGGGGAGCAGTTCTTC. Its translation is CASSRHLAGAGGGEQFF. The rearrangement joins TRBV7-2 to TRBJ2-1, with 10 bases lining up with TRBD2. V was pared by 5 bases and J by 10 bases, with 17 bases of the junction left unmatched. The CDR3 contains 17 residues. The germline CDR1 and CDR2 sequences are SGHTA and FQGNSA.

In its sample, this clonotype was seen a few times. CDR3 sequence (DNA): TGTGCCAGCAGTTTATCATCAGGGGCAGTCTCCTACGAGCAGTACTTC. It encodes CASSLSSGAVSYEQYF. The chain carries TRBV28 and TRBJ2-7; possibly TRBD1 for D (6 bases). The germline V gene encodes CDR1 MDHEN and CDR2 SYDVKM. The CDR3 runs 16 residues. Trimming took off 1 base at V and 0 bases at J, with 13 bases between the two ends. The full variable domain, with the rest looked up from reference TRBV28 and TRBJ2-7, is DVKVTQSSRYLVKRTGEKVFLECVQDMDHENMFWYRQDPGLGLRLIYFSYDVKMKEKGDIPEGYSVSREKKERFSLILESASTNQTSMYLCASSLSSGAVSYEQYFGPGTRLTVT.

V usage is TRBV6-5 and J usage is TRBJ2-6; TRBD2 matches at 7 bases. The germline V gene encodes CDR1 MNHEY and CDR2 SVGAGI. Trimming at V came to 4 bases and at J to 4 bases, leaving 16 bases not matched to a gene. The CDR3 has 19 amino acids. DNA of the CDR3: TGTGCCAGCAGTTCCCCCCGGGGGGATACCTCTACCGGGGCCAACGTCCTGACTTTC. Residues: CASSSPRGDTSTGANVLTF.

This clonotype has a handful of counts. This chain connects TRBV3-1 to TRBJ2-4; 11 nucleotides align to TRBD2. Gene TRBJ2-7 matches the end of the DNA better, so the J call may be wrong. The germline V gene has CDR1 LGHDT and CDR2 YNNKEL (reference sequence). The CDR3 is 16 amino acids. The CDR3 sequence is CASSQPTTSGAYEQYF. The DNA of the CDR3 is TGTGCCAGCAGCCAACCGACGACTAGCGGGGCCTACGAGCAGTACTTC.

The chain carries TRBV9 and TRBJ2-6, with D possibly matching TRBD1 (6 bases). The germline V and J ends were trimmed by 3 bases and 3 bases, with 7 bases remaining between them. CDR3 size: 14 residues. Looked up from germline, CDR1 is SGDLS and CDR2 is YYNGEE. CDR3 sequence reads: CASSDRVGANVLTF. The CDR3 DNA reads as TGTGCCAGCAGCGACAGGGTTGGGGCCAACGTCCTGACTTTC.

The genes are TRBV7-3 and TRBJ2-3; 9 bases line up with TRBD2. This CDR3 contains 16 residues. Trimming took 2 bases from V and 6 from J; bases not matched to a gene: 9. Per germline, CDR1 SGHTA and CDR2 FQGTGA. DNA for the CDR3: TGTGCCAGCAGCTTAGACGGGGCGGGAGGGTCCGATACGCAGTATTTT. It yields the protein CASSLDGAGGSDTQYF.

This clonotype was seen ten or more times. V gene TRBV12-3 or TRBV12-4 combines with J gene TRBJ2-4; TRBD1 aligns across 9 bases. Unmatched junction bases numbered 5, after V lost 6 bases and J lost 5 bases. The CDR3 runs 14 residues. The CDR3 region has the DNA TGTGCCAGCAGCCGGAGACAGGGGGAAAACATTCAGTACTTC. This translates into CASSRRQGENIQYF.

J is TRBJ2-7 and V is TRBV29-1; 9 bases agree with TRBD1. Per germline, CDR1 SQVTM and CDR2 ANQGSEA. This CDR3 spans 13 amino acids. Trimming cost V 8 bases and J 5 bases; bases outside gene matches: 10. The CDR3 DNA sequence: TGCAGCCACTCCGGGACAGGGTTAGACGAGCAGTACTTC. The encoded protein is CSHSGTGLDEQYF.

The DNA of the CDR3 is TGTGCCAGCAGCCAGGGGACGGATAATCAGCCCCAGCATTTT. The encoded protein is CASSQGTDNQPQHF. The chain carries TRBV9 and TRBJ1-5; D may be TRBD1 (6 bases). Germline V gene sequence: CDR1 SGDLS, CDR2 YYNGEE. V was cut by 4 bases and J by 4 bases, with 12 bases left in between. The CDR3 spans 14 residues.

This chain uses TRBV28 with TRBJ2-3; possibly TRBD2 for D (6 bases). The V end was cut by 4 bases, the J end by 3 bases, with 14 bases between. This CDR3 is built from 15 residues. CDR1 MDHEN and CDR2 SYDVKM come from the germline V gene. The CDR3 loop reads CASSSSEAGTDTQYF. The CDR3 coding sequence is TGTGCCAGCAGTTCAAGCGAGGCGGGGACAGATACGCAGTATTTT.